This T cell receptor beta chain was recovered during a study of T cell changes during pregnancy in multiple sclerosis (dated by TCRdb to the late 2010s). For the wider study: The study looked at changes in the T cell repertoire across pregnancy in women with multiple sclerosis.

Libraries were built with the immunoSEQ multiplex PCR assay. TCRdb provides this immuneACCESS table in a form limited to in-frame rearrangements. Some clones are lacking; in checked studies, under half of them reflect an unresolved V gene, and why the rest are absent is not known. The sample records about 75,000 clones, approximately 95% of which are singletons. The ten largest clones represent about 0.14% of the sample. Including the terminal cysteine and phenylalanine, the CDR3 comprises 13 residues. Only the CDR3 region is kept as DNA, spanning 39 bases read in frame from base 1. The CDR1 and CDR2 encoded by the germline V gene are MNHEY and SVGAGI. Trimming leaves V shorter by 7 bases and J shorter by 3 bases, with the junction holding 3 bases beyond the gene matches. Notes on this clone: This receptor's antigen is unknown. No base quality information exists; no much larger clone differs at one position.

The sample here was CD4+ T cells from peripheral blood mononuclear cells, taken after pregnancy. The receptor's source is a female donor with multiple sclerosis, enrolled in a pregnancy study. The sequence is built from TRBV6-5 and TRBJ2-7, and 10 junction bases match TRBD1. The CDR3 is CASTRTGGYEQYF. The DNA is TGTGCCAGCACCCGGACAGGGGGCTACGAGCAGTACTTC.